Below, 5 T cell receptor beta chains from the same sample are listed, as sequenced in a study of regulatory T cells in long-lasting Graves disease. CDR3-region Arm-PCR and iRepertoire HTBI primers produced the TCR beta libraries. TCRdb called the multiplex PCR reads again in MiXCR, with one record for every CDR3 protein. Among around 420,000 distinct CDR3 sequences listed, approximately 16% were seen once. The time point was: newly diagnosed GD, antithyroid drugs for less than 3 months. PBMC RNA was the source of the TCR library. These same records also appear under a second study, on T cells in Graves' hyperthyroidism and ophthalmopathy.

The sample consisted of peripheral blood mononuclear cells (PBMCs), taken at new diagnosis, from a patient treated with antithyroid drugs. The receptors derive from a woman between 40 and 50 years old with Graves disease.

In its sample, this clonotype was seen many times. This rearrangement joins TRBV7-6 to TRBJ1-1, with 10 bases that match TRBD1. The CDR3 loop spans 14 amino acids. Germline CDR1 is SGHVS and CDR2 is FNYEAQ. J gave up 3 bases and V 6 bases, and 4 bases lay outside the gene matches. The CDR3 coding sequence is TGTGCCAGCAGACCAGGACAGGGGGACACTGAAGCTTTCTTT. The encoded protein is CASRPGQGDTEAFF.

A few counts support this clonotype. The V and J genes are TRBV20-1 and TRBJ1-2, with a weak D call TRBD1 (5 bases). Trimming left V 1 base short and J 5 bases short, with 17 bases between. The V gene's germline CDR1 is DFQATT and CDR2 SNEGSKA (reference sequence). This CDR3 has 15 amino acids. CDR3 in amino acids: CSARVLAGDVYGYTF. The CDR3 bases are TGCAGTGCTAGAGTGTTGGCGGGGGATGTATATGGCTACACCTTC.

This clonotype was counted between two and nine times. The gene calls are TRBV3-1 and TRBJ2-3; D is unresolved. Germline CDR1 and CDR2: LGHDT and YNNKEL (reference sequence). Trimming took 1 base from V and 4 from J, leaving 6 bases between them. CDR3 length: 13 residues. CDR3 DNA sequence: TGTGCCAGCAGCCAAGCACCCCCAGATACGCAGTATTTT. This translates into CASSQAPPDTQYF.

This clonotype was seen a handful of times. The CDR3 region has the DNA TGTGCCAGCAGTTTTTCCCTCAATCAGCCCCAGCATTTT. Protein: CASSFSLNQPQHF. This chain joins TRBV12-3 or TRBV12-4 and TRBJ1-5; D is unresolved. V lost 3 bases and J 3 bases, leaving 6 bases between the germline ends. The CDR3 has 13 amino acids.

This clonotype occurred many times. The CDR3 sequence is CSGEDTTDTQYF. The CDR3 nucleotides are TGCAGTGGTGAGGACACCACAGATACGCAGTATTTT. The V gene is TRBV20-1, the J gene TRBJ2-3; weak D call: TRBD1 (5 bases). CDR1 and CDR2 from the germline V gene are DFQATT and SNEGSKA (reference sequence). V was trimmed by 7 bases and J by 2 bases, leaving 10 bases between them. The CDR3 length is 12 residues.